This T cell receptor beta chain is from a study of Ad26.COV2.S vaccination and SARS-CoV-2 variants. Study-level information: A COV1001 Ad26.COV2.S trial-arm participant provided the sample. Intramuscular Ad26.COV2.S at 5x10^10 or 1x10^11 viral particles. Study conclusions and caveats: The TCR breadth and depth analyses may have understated or missed part of the total T cell responses.

Documented treatment: 19 received Ad26.COV2.S at low or high dose, single or two shots; about five received placebo; per-sample allocation not given. On day 63 after the first injection, vaccine and placebo recipients gave samples. With regard to this clone: Its antigen is as yet unknown.

TCRdb keeps only in-frame clones here, not all; method: immunoSEQ multiplex PCR. Counted here are around 340,000 clones, around 89% occurring once; the ten biggest clones make up 6.4%. The V end was cut by 3 bases, the J end by 5 bases, with 7 bases between. This CDR3 spans 13 amino acids. CDR1 KGHDR and CDR2 SFDVKD come from the germline V gene. The TCR comes from a person between 18 and 60 years old who received the Ad26.COV2.S COVID-19 vaccine or a placebo. The sample was peripheral blood, taken in a trial of Ad26.COV2.S vaccine versus placebo. The chain links TRBV24-1 to TRBJ1-5, with D unclear. CDR3 in amino acids: CATSDGVDQPQHF. CDR3 in DNA: TGTGCCACCAGTGATGGTGTGGATCAGCCCCAGCATTTT.